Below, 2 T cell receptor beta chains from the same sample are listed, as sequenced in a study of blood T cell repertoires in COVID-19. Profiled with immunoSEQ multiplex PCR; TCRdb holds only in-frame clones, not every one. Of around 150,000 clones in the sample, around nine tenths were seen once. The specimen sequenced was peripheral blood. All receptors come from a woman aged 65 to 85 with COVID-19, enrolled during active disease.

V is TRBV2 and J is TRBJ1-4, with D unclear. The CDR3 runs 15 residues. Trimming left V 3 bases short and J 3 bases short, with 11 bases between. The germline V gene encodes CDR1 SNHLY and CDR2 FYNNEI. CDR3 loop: CASSDLEGANEKLFF. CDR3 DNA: TGTGCCAGCAGTGATCTGGAGGGTGCTAATGAAAAACTGTTTTTT.

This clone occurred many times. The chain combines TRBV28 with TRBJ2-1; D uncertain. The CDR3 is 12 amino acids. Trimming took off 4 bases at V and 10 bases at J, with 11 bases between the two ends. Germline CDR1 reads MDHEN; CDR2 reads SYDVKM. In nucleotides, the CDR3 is TGTGCCAGCAGTTCCTCTAGGCCCGAGCAGTTCTTC. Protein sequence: CASSSSRPEQFF.